The rows below give T cell receptor beta chains drawn from one sample of a study of T cell responses to AZD1222 COVID-19 vaccine. Profiling relied on immunoSEQ multiplex PCR, and the TCRdb table lists in-frame clones only, not all of them. Of tens of thousands of clones in the sample, 89% were seen once. Sample: peripheral blood, taken on day 0 of MenACWY control vaccination. The receptors derive from an adult in good health. The CDR3 runs from the conserved cysteine through the conserved F or W. A D gene is named only where the DNA matches it firmly.

v_call: TRBV28; j_call: TRBJ1-2; d_call: .; cdr3_aa: CASSLNGWGDRHGYTF
v_call: TRBV4-2; j_call: TRBJ2-3; d_call: .; cdr3_aa: CASSQDRGGDTDTQYF
v_call: TRBV18; j_call: TRBJ1-1; d_call: TRBD1; cdr3_aa: CASGTGGGSTEAFF
v_call: TRBV7-6; j_call: TRBJ2-1; d_call: TRBD1; cdr3_aa: CASSLARRGQGYNEQFF
v_call: TRBV20-1; j_call: TRBJ1-1; d_call: .; cdr3_aa: CSAGAGVEAFF
v_call: TRBV7-3; j_call: TRBJ1-1; d_call: .; cdr3_aa: CASSPAGGRNTEAFF
v_call: TRBV10-2; j_call: TRBJ2-1; d_call: TRBD2; cdr3_aa: CASSPGLAGINEQFF
v_call: TRBV12-3/TRBV12-4; j_call: TRBJ1-1; d_call: .; cdr3_aa: CASSLGGNTEAFF
v_call: TRBV28; j_call: TRBJ2-3; d_call: .; cdr3_aa: CASSLLGSGAVDTQYF
v_call: TRBV5-1; j_call: TRBJ1-5; d_call: TRBD1; cdr3_aa: CASSLGEGTGGNQPQHF
v_call: TRBV27; j_call: TRBJ2-1; d_call: .; cdr3_aa: CASSLLIRGRQGSDNEQFF
v_call: TRBV21-1; j_call: TRBJ1-4; d_call: .; cdr3_aa: CASSIGQVAPDCEKLFF
v_call: TRBV27; j_call: TRBJ1-3; d_call: .; cdr3_aa: CASSPSQGNWRNTIYF
v_call: TRBV18; j_call: TRBJ2-7; d_call: .; cdr3_aa: CASSPQEAYEQYF
v_call: TRBV5-6; j_call: TRBJ1-2; d_call: .; cdr3_aa: CASSDRFRGYTF
v_call: TRBV7-6; j_call: TRBJ2-3; d_call: .; cdr3_aa: CASRQRRAGSTFSTDTQYF
v_call: TRBV9; j_call: TRBJ1-4; d_call: TRBD1; cdr3_aa: CASSIRTGGSSEKLFF
v_call: TRBV28; j_call: TRBJ1-2; d_call: .; cdr3_aa: CASSFRGRDGYTF
v_call: TRBV9; j_call: TRBJ2-5; d_call: TRBD2; cdr3_aa: CASSVGVAGLETQYF
v_call: TRBV7-6; j_call: TRBJ2-3; d_call: TRBD2; cdr3_aa: CASSVRPLAGHTDTQYF
v_call: TRBV19; j_call: TRBJ2-2; d_call: .; cdr3_aa: CASSISAGRNTGELFF
v_call: TRBV5-1; j_call: TRBJ1-5; d_call: .; cdr3_aa: CASTRSNQPQHF
v_call: TRBV7-2; j_call: TRBJ1-2; d_call: TRBD1; cdr3_aa: CASSSRQGRSYGYTF
v_call: TRBV29-1; j_call: TRBJ2-3; d_call: .; cdr3_aa: CSVESPGLFSTDTQYF
v_call: TRBV5-6; j_call: TRBJ2-7; d_call: TRBD1; cdr3_aa: CASSSTGGSYEQYF
v_call: TRBV12-3/TRBV12-4; j_call: TRBJ1-2; d_call: .; cdr3_aa: CASSLEGRNGYTF
v_call: TRBV28; j_call: TRBJ2-1; d_call: .; cdr3_aa: CASSPGTEYNEQFF
v_call: TRBV21-1; j_call: TRBJ2-5; d_call: .; cdr3_aa: CASSKDTSLYQETQYF
v_call: TRBV11-3; j_call: TRBJ1-6; d_call: TRBD1; cdr3_aa: CASSVPGQGDNSPLHF
v_call: TRBV19; j_call: TRBJ1-2; d_call: TRBD1; cdr3_aa: CASSISGGQGFGYTF
v_call: TRBV6-5; j_call: TRBJ1-2; d_call: TRBD1; cdr3_aa: CASNPRGPGYGYTF
v_call: TRBV11-2; j_call: TRBJ2-2; d_call: .; cdr3_aa: CASSLGSRLNTGELFF
v_call: TRBV10-3; j_call: TRBJ2-3; d_call: .; cdr3_aa: CAISDPIYADTQYF
v_call: TRBV4-1; j_call: TRBJ2-5; d_call: .; cdr3_aa: CASSQEELPGGVSYQETQYF
v_call: TRBV2; j_call: TRBJ2-7; d_call: TRBD1; cdr3_aa: CASRPGTGGYEQYF
v_call: TRBV27; j_call: TRBJ1-2; d_call: TRBD1; cdr3_aa: CASSLRTGSGYTF
v_call: TRBV29-1; j_call: TRBJ1-1; d_call: .; cdr3_aa: CSVFRGLMNTEAFF
v_call: TRBV5-1; j_call: TRBJ1-1; d_call: .; cdr3_aa: CASSLAIQPGANTEAFF
v_call: TRBV2; j_call: TRBJ1-6; d_call: .; cdr3_aa: CASSVGRVNSPLHF
v_call: TRBV11-3; j_call: TRBJ1-2; d_call: TRBD1; cdr3_aa: CASSSRDSTNYGYTF
v_call: TRBV18; j_call: TRBJ2-7; d_call: .; cdr3_aa: CASSPGPSYEQYF
v_call: TRBV9; j_call: TRBJ2-1; d_call: .; cdr3_aa: CASSAGAALEGEQFF
v_call: TRBV19; j_call: TRBJ2-7; d_call: .; cdr3_aa: CASSGRIYQSYEQYF
v_call: TRBV7-9; j_call: TRBJ2-7; d_call: TRBD1; cdr3_aa: CASSRTGGNGDEQYF
v_call: TRBV30; j_call: TRBJ2-2; d_call: TRBD2; cdr3_aa: CAWSAAGVGELFF
v_call: TRBV19; j_call: TRBJ1-1; d_call: .; cdr3_aa: CASSIAGRPIGPSNTEAFF
v_call: TRBV5-5; j_call: TRBJ2-1; d_call: .; cdr3_aa: CASSLGRATGNEQFF
v_call: TRBV19; j_call: TRBJ1-2; d_call: TRBD1; cdr3_aa: CASSPNRDRGTGYTF
v_call: TRBV11-2; j_call: TRBJ1-4; d_call: .; cdr3_aa: CASSLGPKVNEKLFF
v_call: TRBV5-6; j_call: TRBJ2-2; d_call: TRBD2; cdr3_aa: CASSLGLAGDTGELFF
v_call: TRBV5-1; j_call: TRBJ1-1; d_call: TRBD1; cdr3_aa: CASSLRDRSEAFF
v_call: TRBV3-1/TRBV3-2; j_call: TRBJ1-2; d_call: .; cdr3_aa: CASSQAQVRGYIF
v_call: TRBV28; j_call: TRBJ1-2; d_call: TRBD1; cdr3_aa: CASSLWSGTGNNYGYTF
v_call: TRBV6-1; j_call: TRBJ1-5; d_call: TRBD1; cdr3_aa: CASSDRTGSLAYSNQPQHF
v_call: TRBV5-1; j_call: TRBJ1-4; d_call: .; cdr3_aa: CASSYEGIPNEKLFF